A selection of T cell receptor beta chains follows, all from one sample in a study of radiotherapy plus CTLA-4 blockade in lung cancer. The protocol was immunoSEQ multiplex PCR, while the TCRdb copy is restricted to in-frame clones and leaves out a portion. The sample has roughly 60,000 clones, 65% to 85% seen once; the top ten hold 2.5% to 3%. The material sequenced was peripheral blood, taken from a patient treated with radiotherapy plus ipilimumab. These TCRs come from a human donor with non-small cell lung cancer who had a complete response to radiotherapy plus ipilimumab. CDR3s include the opening cysteine and the closing phenylalanine or tryptophan. Each record gives: D gene, V gene, J gene, clone size, CDR3 protein, CDR3 DNA. The D gene is left open where the match is weak. Size is omitted from some rows. Given values are once, few, many or a class for expanded clones.

TRBD1	TRBV30	TRBJ1-2	few	CAWSVLRTGGYGYTF	TGTGCCTGGAGTGTACTGAGGACAGGCGGGTATGGCTACACCTTC
TRBD2	TRBV7-9	TRBJ2-3	NA	CASSSGGGRSTDTQYF	TGTGCCAGCAGCTCCGGCGGCGGGAGGAGCACAGATACGCAGTATTTT
NA	TRBV7-3	TRBJ2-1	NA	CASSSPGTRTYNEQFF	TGTGCCAGCAGCTCGCCCGGGACTCGGACCTACAATGAGCAGTTCTTC
TRBD2	TRBV11-2	TRBJ2-1	NA	CASSLRTGGEFHEQFF	TGTGCCAGCAGCTTACGGACGGGGGGGGAGTTCCATGAGCAGTTCTTC
TRBD1	TRBV5-5	TRBJ2-7	NA	CASSYGQGEAYEQYF	TGTGCCAGCAGTTACGGACAGGGGGAAGCCTACGAGCAGTACTTC
TRBD2	TRBV6-1	TRBJ2-1	NA	CASSEARLGLAVRGQFF	TGTGCCAGCAGTGAAGCGCGCCTAGGACTAGCGGTACGTGGGCAGTTCTTC
TRBD2	TRBV7-2	TRBJ2-1	NA	CASSLQASGHNEQFF	TGTGCCAGCAGCTTACAGGCTAGCGGGCACAATGAGCAGTTCTTC
NA	TRBV28	TRBJ2-7	NA	CASRLAVVGHEQYF	TGTGCCAGCAGGTTAGCGGTAGTAGGTCACGAGCAGTACTTC
TRBD1	TRBV6-1	TRBJ1-2	NA	CASSGDRIIGNYGYTF	TGTGCCAGCAGTGGGGACAGAATAATCGGGAACTATGGCTACACCTTC
TRBD1	TRBV27	TRBJ1-5	NA	CASSLGVRQGGPQHF	TGTGCCAGCAGTTTAGGGGTTAGACAGGGTGGTCCCCAGCATTTT
TRBD1	TRBV6-6	TRBJ2-7	NA	CASSDGTGAYEQYF	TGTGCCAGCAGTGATGGGACAGGAGCCTACGAGCAGTACTTT
NA	TRBV18	TRBJ2-1	NA	CASSPPEVSSYNEQFF	TGTGCCAGCTCACCACCTGAGGTTAGCTCCTACAATGAGCAGTTCTTC
NA	TRBV2	TRBJ1-1	NA	CASSDMGGTEAFF	TGTGCCAGCAGTGACATGGGGGGGACTGAAGCTTTCTTT
NA	TRBV9	TRBJ2-2	NA	CASSVVSPGELFF	TGTGCCAGCAGCGTAGTGAGCCCCGGGGAGCTGTTTTTT
NA	TRBV7-2	TRBJ1-6	NA	CASSPRQGQNSPLHF	TGTGCCAGCAGCCCACGCCAGGGTCAGAATTCACCCCTCCACTTT
NA	TRBV6-5	TRBJ2-3	NA	CASSAGVADTQYF	TGTGCCAGCAGTGCAGGGGTAGCAGATACGCAGTATTTT
NA	TRBV29-1	TRBJ1-1	NA	CSVADNMNTEAFF	TGCAGCGTGGCGGACAACATGAACACTGAAGCTTTCTTT
TRBD1	TRBV4-1	TRBJ2-7	NA	CASSQDLSDRVSYEQYF	TGCGCCAGCAGCCAAGATCTCTCGGACAGGGTCTCCTACGAGCAGTACTTC
NA	TRBV7-2	TRBJ1-6	NA	CASNQPGSPLHF	TGTGCCAGCAACCAGCCGGGTTCACCCCTCCACTTT
TRBD2	TRBV28	TRBJ2-1	NA	CASRPGTIQSEQFF	TGTGCCAGCAGGCCCGGGACTATACAATCTGAGCAGTTCTTC
TRBD1	TRBV18	TRBJ1-2	once	CASSPQKDREAGYTF	TGTGCCAGCTCACCACAGAAGGACAGGGAGGCTGGCTACACCTTC
NA	TRBV20-1	TRBJ2-5	NA	CSARDPQAQYF	TGCAGTGCTAGAGATCCCCAGGCCCAGTACTTC
TRBD2	TRBV9	TRBJ2-7	NA	CASSAGGLLYEQYF	TGTGCCAGCAGCGCCGGGGGGTTGCTCTACGAGCAGTACTTC
NA	TRBV14	TRBJ2-5	NA	CASSQDTVAQYF	TGTGCCAGCAGCCAAGACACAGTGGCCCAGTACTTC
NA	TRBV25-1	TRBJ2-7	NA	CASSRGYEQYF	TGTGCCAGCAGTCGGGGCTACGAGCAGTACTTC
TRBD2	TRBV7-2	TRBJ2-7	NA	CASSVSGGLYGSYEQYF	TGTGCCAGCAGTGTTAGCGGGGGGCTCTACGGGTCCTACGAGCAGTACTTC
TRBD1	TRBV4-1	TRBJ1-1	medium-sized	CASSPSGTGSTEAFF	TGCGCCAGCAGTCCCTCCGGGACAGGGTCCACTGAAGCTTTCTTT
TRBD2	TRBV18	TRBJ2-2	NA	CASSELAGVSGELFF	TGTGCCAGCTCGGAACTAGCGGGGGTGTCCGGGGAGCTGTTTTTT
NA	TRBV7-9	TRBJ2-3	NA	CAGSFSGTDTQYF	TGTGCCGGCAGCTTTTCAGGCACAGATACGCAGTATTTT
TRBD2	TRBV28	TRBJ2-7	NA	CASSFGAGGPYEQYF	TGTGCCAGCAGTTTCGGGGCGGGAGGCCCCTACGAGCAGTACTTC
TRBD2	TRBV10-3	TRBJ2-5	NA	CAISQREPWETQYF	TGTGCCATCAGTCAGCGGGAGCCGTGGGAGACCCAGTACTTC
TRBD2	TRBV19	TRBJ2-2	NA	CASSNMRTSGTGELFF	TGTGCCAGTAGCAACATGCGGACTAGCGGAACCGGGGAGCTGTTTTTT
NA	TRBV27	TRBJ1-5	few	CASSLSAGQPQHF	TGTGCCAGCAGTTTATCAGCGGGTCAGCCCCAGCATTTT
TRBD1	TRBV5-5	TRBJ2-1	NA	CASSQEGAFYNEQFF	TGTGCCAGCAGCCAAGAGGGGGCCTTCTACAATGAGCAGTTCTTC
NA	TRBV19	TRBJ1-2	NA	CASTLGLAAYGYTF	TGTGCCAGTACTCTCGGGTTGGCAGCCTATGGCTACACCTTC
NA	TRBV7-2	TRBJ1-2	NA	CASSSLRRGGNTF	TGTGCCAGCAGCTCGCTCCGGAGGGGGGGCAACACCTTC
NA	TRBV19	TRBJ2-3	NA	CASSSQGGADTQYF	TGTGCCAGTAGTTCACAGGGAGGGGCAGATACGCAGTATTTT
NA	TRBV5-1	TRBJ2-1	NA	CASSLGLQTYNEQFF	TGCGCCAGCAGCTTGGGACTTCAAACCTACAATGAGCAGTTCTTC
NA	TRBV21-1	TRBJ1-2	NA	CARKVLVIIRGGYTF	TGTGCCAGAAAGGTACTGGTTATTATTAGGGGCGGCTACACCTTC
NA	TRBV19	TRBJ2-7	NA	CAASPGGRYEQYF	TGTGCCGCCTCTCCCGGGGGGCGATACGAGCAGTACTTC
NA	TRBV6-4	TRBJ2-7	NA	CASKAGLTYEQYF	TGTGCCAGCAAAGCAGGCCTGACCTACGAGCAGTACTTC
TRBD1	TRBV2	TRBJ1-1	NA	CASREPGQGVGTEAFF	TGTGCCAGCAGGGAACCGGGACAGGGGGTTGGCACTGAAGCTTTCTTT
TRBD1	TRBV27	TRBJ2-5	once	CASTPQGVGETQYF	TGTGCCAGCACTCCACAGGGGGTGGGAGAGACCCAGTACTTC
NA	TRBV18	TRBJ2-7	NA	CASSPRGQSSYEQYF	TGTGCCAGCTCACCAAGGGGCCAGAGCTCCTACGAGCAGTACTTC
TRBD1	TRBV18	TRBJ1-4	NA	CASSPRDSDLRGNEKLFF	TGTGCCAGCTCACCACGGGACAGCGATCTTCGGGGTAATGAAAAACTGTTTTTT
TRBD2	TRBV4-2	TRBJ2-5	NA	CASSLGRASGRGETQYF	TGTGCCAGCAGCCTAGGAAGGGCTAGCGGGAGAGGTGAGACCCAGTACTTC
TRBD1	TRBV19	TRBJ2-7	medium-sized	CASSPTLPGQGLREQYF	TGTGCCAGTAGCCCAACCCTCCCGGGACAGGGGTTGCGCGAGCAGTACTTC
TRBD1	TRBV6-4	TRBJ2-1	NA	CASSDSPGTAYEQFF	TGTGCCAGCAGTGACTCGCCCGGGACAGCTTATGAGCAGTTCTTC
NA	TRBV7-8	TRBJ1-5	NA	CASSYRTRAHSNQPQHF	TGTGCCAGCAGCTATAGAACGAGGGCTCATAGCAATCAGCCCCAGCATTTT